What follows are 17 T cell receptor beta chains derived from one specimen sequenced in a study of blood T cells in healthy people across ages. Then a second PCR, running roughly 6 to 12 cycles, was carried out with a sample-barcoded 5' primer and a J-beta primer mix. TCRdb itself ran the 5' RACE reads through MiXCR, one entry per CDR3 protein. The sample consists of some 760,000 distinct CDR3 sequences, around 25% of them appearing once. These same data were also listed under a study on T cells of mothers and their children.

The sample taken for sequencing was blood. These receptors all stem from a boy between 10 and 17 years old in good health.

This chain uses TRBV11-2 with TRBJ2-3; 11 nucleotides match TRBD2. This CDR3 spans 19 amino acids. Germline CDR1 reads SGHAT; CDR2 reads FQNNGV. J gave up 0 bases and V 5 bases, and 13 bases lay outside the gene matches. The DNA of the CDR3 is TGTGCCAGCAGCAGAAGGACGACTAGCGGGGCCCTTAGCACAGATACGCAGTATTTT. Translation gives CASSRRTTSGALSTDTQYF. The full variable domain, with the rest looked up from reference TRBV11-2 and TRBJ2-3, is EAGVAQSPRYKIIEKRQSVAFWCNPISGHATLYWYQQILGQGPKLLIQFQNNGVVDDSQLPKDRFSAERLKGVDSTLKIQPAKLEDSAVYLCASSRRTTSGALSTDTQYFGPGTRLTVL.

The chain is built from TRBV7-2 and TRBJ1-4; no definite D call. The CDR3 contains 14 residues. Germline-derived CDR1 and CDR2 are SGHTA and FQGNSA. The ends were cut back, 2 bases at V and 2 bases at J, with 6 bases in the middle. For the CDR3, the DNA is TGTGCCAGCAGCTTACGGCGGACTAATGAAAAACTGTTTTTT. This gives the protein CASSLRRTNEKLFF.

V is TRBV7-9 and J is TRBJ2-1; a possible D gene is TRBD2 (5 bases). The CDR3 is 15 amino acids. Trimming stripped 0 bases from V and 3 bases from J, with 9 bases between. Looked up from germline, CDR1 is SEHNR and CDR2 is FQNEAQ (reference sequence). CDR3 loop: CASSLARRVYNEQFF. Written as DNA, the CDR3 is TGTGCCAGCAGCTTAGCGCGGCGGGTCTACAATGAGCAGTTCTTC.

The sample holds a few counts of this clonotype. The chain links TRBV29-1 to TRBJ2-3; D gene uncertain. V was clipped by 1 base and J by 7 bases, with 9 bases between them. The germline V gene has CDR1 SQVTM and CDR2 ANQGSEA. The CDR3 length is 12 residues. CDR3: CSVEVGGNTQYF. CDR3 nucleotides: TGCAGCGTTGAAGTAGGTGGAAATACGCAGTATTTT.

This clonotype was seen more than once but under ten times. The rearrangement joins TRBV12-3 or TRBV12-4 to TRBJ1-2, with D possibly matching TRBD1 (6 bases). The V end was cut by 6 bases, the J end by 7 bases, with 18 bases between. This CDR3 comprises 14 residues. CDR3 in DNA: TGTGCCAGCAGCCCAGGGGCGCAAAAACGTGGCTACACCTTC. Its translation: CASSPGAQKRGYTF.

As for this clonotype: The missing conserved phenylalanine or tryptophan at the end of this CDR3 makes a read error likely. The V gene is TRBV7-2, the J gene TRBJ2-5; D is unresolved. Trimming shortened V by 3 bases and J by 5 bases, and 10 bases separated the two germline ends. CDR3 length: 13 amino acids. Germline V gene sequence: CDR1 SGHTA, CDR2 FQGNSA. In DNA form, the CDR3 reads TGTGCCAGCAGCTTCCCCCCAGTGGAGACCCAGTACCTC. As protein: CASSFPPVETQYL.

This clonotype has a handful of counts. CDR3 protein: CASSFRLQLNTGELFF. In DNA, the CDR3 is TGTGCCAGCAGTTTTAGGCTCCAGCTTAACACCGGGGAGCTGTTTTTT. The genes are TRBV12-3 or TRBV12-4 and TRBJ2-2; no definite D call. This CDR3 comprises 16 residues. Trimming pared 3 bases from V and 2 bases from J, leaving 13 bases between.

V gene TRBV4-1 combines with J gene TRBJ1-4; D uncertain. Trimming left V 2 bases short and J 0 bases short, with 7 bases between. The CDR3 totals 15 residues. Germline V gene lookup returns CDR1 MGHRA and CDR2 YSYEKL. In nucleotides, the CDR3 is TGCGCCAGCAGCCAACGCGATGCAACTAATGAAAAACTGTTTTTT. Translated, it gives CASSQRDATNEKLFF.

The chain carries TRBV12-3 or TRBV12-4 and TRBJ2-4, with no clear D. The CDR3 runs to 12 residues. V shed 2 bases and J shed 9 bases, with 8 bases lying between them. The chain's CDR3 is CASSLKSGIQYF. The CDR3 DNA reads as TGTGCCAGCAGTTTAAAATCGGGCATTCAGTACTTC.

The chain links TRBV24-1 to TRBJ2-5; 8 bases line up with TRBD1. From germline, CDR1 is KGHDR and CDR2 SFDVKD. This CDR3 contains 16 residues. With V trimmed by 3 bases and J by 5 bases, 10 bases remained unmatched. The CDR3 DNA sequence: TGTGCCACCAGTGATCCAGGCAGGGGGCAGGTGGAGACCCAGTACTTC. As protein: CATSDPGRGQVETQYF.

The V call is TRBV28, the J call TRBJ2-1; D tentatively reads TRBD1 or TRBD2 (6 bases each). Per germline, CDR1 MDHEN and CDR2 SYDVKM. This CDR3 has 15 residues. Trimming removed 6 bases from V and 6 bases from J, with 18 bases in between. The CDR3: CASRTIRGAGNEQFF. In DNA, the CDR3 is TGTGCCAGCAGGACTATAAGGGGGGCTGGCAATGAGCAGTTCTTC.

This clonotype appeared a few times. The genes are TRBV3-1 and TRBJ1-1; D is perhaps TRBD1 (5 bases). CDR3 length equals 14 residues. V was cut by 3 bases and J by 4 bases, with 12 bases left in between. Germline-derived CDR1 and CDR2 are LGHDT and YNNKEL (reference sequence). CDR3 bases: TGTGCCAGCAGCCAGGGGGTCCTCTCCACTGAAGCTTTCTTT. Amino acids: CASSQGVLSTEAFF. Full variable domain (missing parts from reference TRBV3-1 and TRBJ1-1): DTAVSQTPKYLVTQMGNDKSIKCEQNLGHDTMYWYKQDSKKFLKIMFSYNNKELIINETVPNRFSPKSPDKAHLNLHINSLELGDSAVYFCASSQGVLSTEAFFGQGTRLTVV.

This clonotype was observed a handful of times. The chain employs TRBV4-2 and TRBJ2-3; tentative D call: TRBD1 (5 bases). Trimming left V 1 base short and J 2 bases short, with 16 bases between. Germline CDR1 LGHNA, CDR2 YNFKEQ. This CDR3 spans 17 amino acids. The chain's CDR3 is CASSQVTGGDNTDTQYF. The DNA of the CDR3 is TGTGCCAGCAGCCAAGTCACAGGTGGCGACAACACAGATACGCAGTATTTT.

The chain combines TRBV4-1 with TRBJ2-1; 7 nucleotides match TRBD1. Trimming took 0 bases from V and 2 from J; bases not matched to a gene: 4. CDR3 size: 16 residues. CDR1 and CDR2 (germline): MGHRA, YSYEKL. This CDR3 is CASSQDRGQPYNEQFF. CDR3 bases: TGCGCCAGCAGCCAAGATAGGGGGCAGCCCTACAATGAGCAGTTCTTC.

The rearrangement links TRBV7-3 to TRBJ1-1; no clear D gene. CDR3 length: 13 amino acids. Trimming cost V 3 bases and J 3 bases, with 8 bases left between them. Looked up from germline, CDR1 is SGHTA and CDR2 is FQGTGA. The CDR3 is CASSFESHTEAFF. The DNA for the CDR3 is TGTGCCAGCAGCTTTGAGAGTCACACTGAAGCTTTCTTT.

The chain has TRBV5-5 and TRBJ2-3, with 8 nucleotides matching TRBD1. Trimming cost V 3 bases and J 2 bases; bases outside gene matches: 5. Germline-derived CDR1 and CDR2 are SGHKS and YYEKEE (reference sequence). The CDR3 spans 15 residues. The CDR3 sequence is CASSSLDRATDTQYF. The CDR3, as DNA: TGTGCCAGCAGCTCCCTGGACAGGGCCACAGATACGCAGTATTTT.

The chain uses TRBV12-5 and TRBJ2-7; D uncertain. The V and J ends lost 4 bases and 0 bases respectively, with 7 bases between them. Per germline, CDR1 LGHNT and CDR2 FRNRAP. The CDR3 consists of 13 residues. In DNA, the CDR3 is TGTGCTAGTGGTTCCGGGTCCTCCTACGAGCAGTACTTC. It yields the protein CASGSGSSYEQYF.